The entry below describes one T cell receptor (beta chain). The antigen is unknown. The assay was immunoSEQ multiplex PCR, and TCRdb's table has in-frame clones only and misses some. The table has about 46,000 clones, about four fifths seen once. The source of the sample is a study of T cells in localized non-small cell lung cancer. General study points: Median detection of top 100 tumor clones in adjacent lung was 57 clones. Uninvolved adjacent lung had higher T cell clonality than tumor and all other tissues. It remains possible that heterogeneity exists, since only one tumor region was sequenced.

The CDR3 is 16 residues long. V shed 1 base and J 5 bases; nucleotides not matched to a gene: 8. In germline, CDR1 is SGDLS, CDR2 YYNGEE. This specimen was peripheral blood mononuclear cells, taken before any cancer treatment. The receptor was derived from a man aged 40 to 70 with stage III lung adenocarcinoma. The gene calls are TRBV9 and TRBJ1-4; 7 nucleotides align to TRBD1. The CDR3 reads CASSVNRGGLNEKLFF. The CDR3 DNA reads TGTGCCAGCAGCGTAAACAGGGGCGGTCTAAATGAAAAACTGTTTTTT. Looking up the rest from reference TRBV9 and TRBJ1-4 gives the full variable domain: DSGVTQTPKHLITATGQRVTLRCSPRSGDLSVYWYQQSLDQGLQFLIQYYNGEERAKGNILERFSAQQFPDLHSELNLSSLELGDSALYFCASSVNRGGLNEKLFFGSGTQLSVL.